This passage covers 32 T cell receptor beta chains from one sample sequenced in a study of cytomegalovirus exposure and HLA in healthy donors. The primer mix had 60 Vbeta and 13 Jbeta primers. Libraries were prepared by immunoSEQ multiplex PCR; TCRdb keeps only in-frame clonotypes and omits some of them. Of around 170,000 clones in the sample, just under 80% are singletons; the top ten hold 1.9%. Sequencing was done on a sample of PBMCs. These receptors came from a woman younger than 45 in good health and CMV-seronegative.

The gene calls are TRBV7-3 and TRBJ1-3; D is perhaps TRBD1 (5 bases). Germline CDR1 is SGHTA and CDR2 is FQGTGA. The CDR3 has 15 amino acids. Trimming took 5 bases from V and 0 from J, leaving 11 bases between them. The CDR3 loop reads CASSRDRNSGNTIYF. As DNA, the CDR3 is TGTGCCAGCAGCCGCGACAGAAACTCTGGAAACACCATATATTTT.

This rearrangement joins TRBV30 to TRBJ2-1, with 12 bases lining up with TRBD2. The V and J ends lost 0 bases and 8 bases, in that order; junction bases with no gene match: 5. The CDR3 runs to 15 residues. Germline-derived CDR1 and CDR2 are GTSNPN and SVGIG (reference sequence). CDR3 sequence: CAWSVPSGGADEQFF. The CDR3 region has the DNA TGTGCCTGGAGTGTACCTAGCGGGGGGGCTGATGAGCAGTTCTTC.

The chain combines TRBV30 with TRBJ1-1; 10 nucleotides line up with TRBD1. Germline values: CDR1 GTSNPN, CDR2 SVGIG (reference sequence). Trimming removed 3 bases from V and 4 bases from J; junction bases left unmatched: 2. The CDR3 covers 13 residues. For the CDR3, the DNA is TGTGCCTGGAGCGGGACAGGGGTCACTGAAGCTTTCTTT. Translating gives CAWSGTGVTEAFF.

The V and J genes are TRBV29-1 and TRBJ2-3; D might be TRBD2 (6 bases). This CDR3 region has 14 residues. Trimming took off 6 bases at V and 4 bases at J, with 17 bases between the two ends. Germline V gives CDR1 SQVTM, CDR2 ANQGSEA. CDR3 sequence: CSVGRTTSSDTQYF. The CDR3 nucleotides are TGCAGCGTCGGGCGTACTACTAGCTCAGATACGCAGTATTTT.

This chain connects TRBV19 to TRBJ1-2; 7 bases align to TRBD1. CDR1 LNHDA and CDR2 SQIVND come from the germline V gene (reference sequence). This CDR3 spans 12 amino acids. CDR3 nucleotide sequence: TGTGGCACACAGGGGAGGAACTATGGCTACACCTTC. It encodes CGTQGRNYGYTF.

The rearrangement links TRBV5-1 to TRBJ2-7; 12 bases fit TRBD2. Unmatched junction bases numbered 5, after V lost 4 bases and J lost 0 bases. From germline, CDR1 is SGHRS and CDR2 YFSETQ. CDR3 size: 16 residues. The CDR3 nucleotides read TGCGCCAGCAGCCGCACTAGCGGGGGGACCTCCTACGAGCAGTACTTC. Its protein is CASSRTSGGTSYEQYF.

The chain combines TRBV9 with TRBJ1-3, with D perhaps TRBD1 (6 bases). V was trimmed by 4 bases and J by 1 base, leaving 12 bases between them. This CDR3 has 15 amino acids. In germline, CDR1 is SGDLS, CDR2 YYNGEE. The CDR3 loop is CASSQQGLSGNTIYF. The CDR3 DNA follows: TGTGCCAGCAGCCAACAGGGTTTGTCTGGAAACACCATATATTTT. Full variable domain (missing parts from reference TRBV9 and TRBJ1-3): DSGVTQTPKHLITATGQRVTLRCSPRSGDLSVYWYQQSLDQGLQFLIQYYNGEERAKGNILERFSAQQFPDLHSELNLSSLELGDSALYFCASSQQGLSGNTIYFGEGSWLTVV.

The J gene is TRBJ2-1, the V gene TRBV7-2; weak D call: TRBD2 (6 bases). The CDR3 spans 16 residues. Trimming pared 1 base from V and 0 bases from J, leaving 10 bases between. The germline gives CDR1 SGHTA, CDR2 FQGNSA. The CDR3 coding sequence is TGTGCCAGCAGCTTAGGGCTAGCGAGCTCCTACAATGAGCAGTTCTTC. It specifies CASSLGLASSYNEQFF. Supplemented by reference TRBV7-2 and TRBJ2-1, the full variable domain reads GAGVSQSPSNKVTEKGKDVELRCDPISGHTALYWYRQSLGQGLEFLIYFQGNSAPDKSGLPSDRFSAERTGGSVSTLTIQRTQQEDSAVYLCASSLGLASSYNEQFFGPGTRLTVL.

J is TRBJ1-2 and V is TRBV6-5; possibly TRBD1 for D (6 bases). The CDR3 runs 15 residues. The germline V gene encodes CDR1 MNHEY and CDR2 SVGAGI. Between the trimmed V and J ends, which lost 1 base and 8 bases, there was a span of 17 bases. CDR3 coding DNA: TGTGCCAGCAGTTACTTCAAGACAGGTTTGGGAGGCTACACCTTC. It encodes CASSYFKTGLGGYTF.

V and J are TRBV5-1 and TRBJ2-5; 11 bases map to TRBD2. This CDR3 is built from 16 residues. Germline CDR1 and CDR2: SGHRS and YFSETQ. Trimming removed 4 bases from V and 2 bases from J; junction bases left unmatched: 7. The CDR3 DNA follows: TGCGCCAGCAGCACTACGGGACTAGCGGATCAAGAGACCCAGTACTTC. Residues: CASSTTGLADQETQYF.

The gene calls are TRBV7-2 and TRBJ2-1, with 9 bases matching TRBD2. CDR3 size: 12 residues. V lost 5 bases, J lost 12 bases, and 5 bases stayed unmatched. CDR1 SGHTA and CDR2 FQGNSA come from the germline V gene. CDR3 bases: TGTGCCAGCAGCCGAGCGGGGGGCAGGCAGTTCTTC. Its translation is CASSRAGGRQFF.

This chain links TRBV19 with TRBJ2-3; 7 nucleotides match TRBD1. Germline trimming cut 4 bases from V and 2 bases from J; bases unmatched to any gene: 6. From germline, CDR1 is LNHDA and CDR2 SQIVND (reference sequence). This CDR3 has 15 residues. The CDR3 nucleotides are TGTGCCAGTAGTACTGGACAGGTTTACACAGATACGCAGTATTTT. Protein sequence: CASSTGQVYTDTQYF.

The gene calls are TRBV29-1 and TRBJ2-5; a possible D gene is TRBD1 (6 bases). V gave up 4 bases and J gave up 4 bases, with 10 bases separating them. Germline CDR1 SQVTM, CDR2 ANQGSEA. The CDR3 spans 12 residues. CDR3 residues: CSVGQGSETQYF. In nucleotides, the CDR3 is TGCAGCGTTGGGCAGGGGTCAGAGACCCAGTACTTC.

The rearrangement links TRBV4-2 to TRBJ2-1, with D perhaps TRBD2 (5 bases). Trimming shortened V by 3 bases and J by 5 bases, and 8 bases separated the two germline ends. CDR1 is LGHNA and CDR2 is YNFKEQ in the germline V gene. The CDR3 contains 13 residues. The CDR3 reads CASSQAGDNEQFF. The CDR3 DNA follows: TGTGCCAGCAGCCAGGCCGGGGACAATGAGCAGTTCTTC.

The chain combines TRBV5-6 with TRBJ2-5; D unclear. The CDR3 totals 15 residues. The V and J ends lost 3 bases and 0 bases respectively, with 12 bases between them. The germline V gene has CDR1 SGHDT and CDR2 YYEEEE. CDR3 nucleotides: TGTGCCAGCAGCTCCCAGGTGCAGTACCAAGAGACCCAGTACTTC. It yields the protein CASSSQVQYQETQYF.

J is TRBJ2-7 and V is TRBV2; 9 nucleotides align to TRBD1. The CDR3 loop spans 15 amino acids. Losses at the gene ends were 1 base for V and 1 base for J; bases not matched to a gene: 2. CDR1 is SNHLY and CDR2 is FYNNEI in the germline V gene. The CDR3, as DNA: TGTGCCAGCAGTGAAGGGACAGGGGTTTCCTACGAGCAGTACTTC. Translation: CASSEGTGVSYEQYF.

V gene TRBV4-1 combines with J gene TRBJ1-2; 8 positions agree with TRBD1. This CDR3 region has 16 residues. Germline CDR1 and CDR2: MGHRA and YSYEKL. V dropped 1 base and J dropped 5; count of bases not matched to a gene: 9. The CDR3, as DNA: TGCGCCAGCAGCCAAGCGCGGACAGGGAAGGTATATGGCTACACCTTC. Translating gives CASSQARTGKVYGYTF.

This clone was counted a single time. The DNA is left out, because the CDR3 cannot be placed on it with certainty; the CDR3 is given as TCRdb lists it. V is TRBV21-1 and J is TRBJ1-5; the listed D gene, TRBD1, was not tested against the DNA. TRBV21-1 is recorded as a pseudogene. 17 amino acids form the CDR3, both terminal residues included. CDR3 amino acids: CASSKVGQGSWGQPQHF.

The chain uses TRBV7-9 and TRBJ1-2, with 9 bases fitting TRBD1. Per the germline V gene, CDR1 is SEHNR and CDR2 is FQNEAQ (reference sequence). This CDR3 region has 15 residues. The junction had 8 bases not matched to a gene; V was cut back by 1 base and J by 8 bases. CDR3 amino acids: CASSLGQGEWGGYTF. The CDR3 DNA sequence: TGTGCCAGCAGCTTAGGACAGGGGGAATGGGGCGGCTACACCTTC.

CDR3 protein: CASSYSRTGSPEAFF. In DNA, the CDR3 is TGTGCCAGCAGTTACTCGCGTACAGGGTCACCTGAAGCTTTCTTT. The rearrangement links TRBV6-5 to TRBJ1-1; D is perhaps TRBD1 (6 bases). The CDR3 has 15 residues. V shed 0 bases and J shed 6 bases, with 14 bases lying between them. Germline-derived CDR1 and CDR2 are MNHEY and SVGAGI.

This clone has only a few counts. J is TRBJ1-6 and V is TRBV7-9, with 7 positions matching TRBD1. J was trimmed by 10 bases and V by 3 bases; bases with no gene match: 6. This CDR3 comprises 14 residues. The germline CDR1 and CDR2 sequences are SEHNR and FQNEAQ (reference sequence). CDR3 nucleotide sequence: TGTGCCAGCAGCTTTGACAGGGCCAAGTCACCCCTCCACTTT. This sequence encodes CASSFDRAKSPLHF.

Only a few counts were recorded for this clone. The chain links TRBV5-1 to TRBJ2-1; tentatively, D is TRBD1 (6 bases). Per the germline V gene, CDR1 is SGHRS and CDR2 is YFSETQ. CDR3 length: 21 residues. The V end was cut by 0 bases, the J end by 0 bases, with 25 bases between. The CDR3 is CASSLAGGSPSVLSSYNEQFF. The CDR3 DNA reads as TGCGCCAGCAGCTTGGCTGGGGGCAGTCCTTCCGTTCTGAGCTCCTACAATGAGCAGTTCTTC.

The gene calls are TRBV27 and TRBJ2-5; no reliable D call. Trimming left V 3 bases short and J 5 bases short, with 16 bases between. Germline V gene data show CDR1 as MNHEY and CDR2 as SMNVEV (reference sequence). CDR3 length equals 15 residues. The CDR3 loop is CASSFRRSPEETQYF. CDR3 sequence (DNA): TGTGCCAGCAGTTTCCGCCGGAGTCCGGAGGAGACCCAGTACTTC.

The chain combines TRBV5-1 with TRBJ2-7; 9 nucleotides align to TRBD2. V trimming: 4 bases; J trimming: 5 bases; junction bases outside the gene matches: 4. Germline CDR1 and CDR2: SGHRS and YFSETQ. The CDR3 loop spans 13 amino acids. The CDR3 DNA reads TGCGCCAGCAGCGTGGCGGGGGGGGACGAGCAGTACTTC. It yields the protein CASSVAGGDEQYF.

The chain employs TRBV7-9 and TRBJ2-7; maybe TRBD2 (6 bases). The germline V gene encodes CDR1 SEHNR and CDR2 FQNEAQ (reference sequence). The CDR3 has 17 amino acids. Trimming shortened V by 5 bases and J by 0 bases, and 20 bases separated the two germline ends. The CDR3 bases are TGTGCCAGCAGCCCTGGGCGGGACGGCTACCCCTCCTACGAGCAGTACTTC. Translating gives CASSPGRDGYPSYEQYF.

The rearrangement links TRBV19 to TRBJ2-5; 7 bases fit TRBD2. There are 16 residues in the CDR3. Germline V lookup: CDR1 LNHDA, CDR2 SQIVND (reference sequence). The J segment lost 4 bases and the V segment lost 4 bases, leaving 12 bases of the junction unmatched. CDR3 nucleotide sequence: TGTGCCAGTAGTAGAGCGGGAATCCCTCTGGGAGAGACCCAGTACTTC. Translated, it gives CASSRAGIPLGETQYF.

This clone was picked up a small number of times. The rearrangement uses TRBV23-1 and TRBJ1-1, with D unresolved. TRBV23-1 is annotated as an ORF whose role is uncertain. Trimming pared 2 bases from V and 5 bases from J, leaving 15 bases between. CDR3 length: 15 amino acids. CDR3 region: CASSQHDQVVTEAFF. CDR3 DNA sequence: TGCGCCAGCAGTCAACACGACCAGGTGGTGACTGAAGCTTTCTTT.

V is TRBV7-9 and J is TRBJ2-3; perhaps TRBD2 as D (6 bases). The V gene's germline CDR1 is SEHNR and CDR2 FQNEAQ (reference sequence). V was clipped by 5 bases and J by 3 bases, with 15 bases between them. This CDR3 comprises 15 residues. This chain's CDR3 is CASSPFKGGTDTQYF. The CDR3 DNA sequence: TGTGCCAGCAGCCCGTTTAAGGGAGGTACAGATACGCAGTATTTT.

The chain joins TRBV30 to TRBJ1-1; 12 bases are shared with TRBD1. V was pared by 4 bases and J by 3 bases, with 6 bases of the junction left unmatched. CDR1 is GTSNPN and CDR2 is SVGIG in the germline V gene (reference sequence). CDR3 length: 15 amino acids. The CDR3 loop is CAWIRWDRGHTEAFF. The CDR3 DNA follows: TGTGCCTGGATCCGGTGGGACAGGGGGCACACTGAAGCTTTCTTT.

J is TRBJ2-3 and V is TRBV5-1, with 10 nucleotides matching TRBD1. This CDR3 has 14 residues. From germline, CDR1 is SGHRS and CDR2 YFSETQ. V gave up 4 bases and J gave up 6 bases; unmatched junction bases: 5. The DNA for the CDR3 is TGCGCCAGCAGCGTCGGGACAGGGGCCGATACGCAGTATTTT. This translates into CASSVGTGADTQYF. The complete variable domain, with remaining parts taken from reference TRBV5-1 and TRBJ2-3, reads KAGVTQTPRYLIKTRGQQVTLSCSPISGHRSVSWYQQTPGQGLQFLFEYFSETQRNKGNFPGRFSGRQFSNSRSEMNVSTLELGDSALYLCASSVGTGADTQYFGPGTRLTVL.

The chain recombines TRBV2 with TRBJ1-2; D gene ambiguous. The CDR3 length is 14 residues. Trimming took off 6 bases at V and 8 bases at J, with 19 bases between the two ends. Germline CDR1 is SNHLY and CDR2 is FYNNEI. The CDR3 loop is CASSSGTRSVGYTF. CDR3 bases: TGTGCCAGCAGCTCGGGAACACGGAGCGTCGGCTACACCTTC.

This sequence joins TRBV18 and TRBJ2-5; 8 nucleotides match TRBD1. This CDR3 comprises 15 residues. V trimming: 3 bases; J trimming: 4 bases; junction bases outside the gene matches: 7. Germline assignment: CDR1 KGHSH and CDR2 LQKENI. The chain's CDR3 is CASSPQGAIGETQYF. The CDR3 DNA reads TGTGCCAGCTCACCTCAGGGGGCAATCGGAGAGACCCAGTACTTC. The whole variable domain, filled in from reference TRBV18 and TRBJ2-5, reads NAGVMQNPRHLVRRRGQEARLRCSPMKGHSHVYWYRQLPEEGLKFMVYLQKENIIDESGMPKERFSAEFPKEGPSILRIQQVVRGDSAAYFCASSPQGAIGETQYFGPGTRLLVL.